A single sample is the source of the 13 T cell receptor beta chains below, sequenced in a study of cytomegalovirus exposure and HLA in healthy donors. Use of 60 Vbeta and 13 Jbeta primers characterized the PCR. This table comes from immunoSEQ multiplex PCR, and its TCRdb copy is limited to in-frame clones, with some not included. The sample lists over 150,000 clones, roughly 74% occurring once. The sequencing sample was made of PBMCs. The receptors were sampled from a man younger than 35 in good health and CMV-seronegative.

The chain recombines TRBV6-1 with TRBJ1-2; 8 bases are shared with TRBD1. The CDR3 covers 14 residues. V gave up 6 bases and J gave up 8 bases; unmatched junction bases: 11. Germline CDR1 MNHNS, CDR2 SASEGT. This CDR3 is CASRKGQGDWGYTF. CDR3 in DNA: TGTGCCAGCAGAAAAGGACAGGGAGATTGGGGCTACACCTTC.

This clone was detected a few times. The chain recombines TRBV5-1 with TRBJ2-1; 12 positions match TRBD2. The CDR3 is 16 residues long. Germline V CDR1 and CDR2: SGHRS, YFSETQ. J gave up 5 bases and V 5 bases, and 8 bases lay outside the gene matches. The CDR3 spells CASSPAPSGGDNEQFF. Here the CDR3 DNA reads TGCGCCAGCAGTCCCGCCCCTAGCGGGGGGGACAATGAGCAGTTCTTC.

This chain uses TRBV6-6 with TRBJ2-1; 13 nucleotides line up with TRBD2. CDR1 is MNHNY, CDR2 SVGAGI, per germline (reference sequence). The CDR3 has 16 residues. V lost 8 bases and J lost 4; bases outside the gene matches: 8. The CDR3 spells CASAGTSGAKYNEQFF. In nucleotides, the CDR3 is TGTGCCAGCGCGGGGACTAGCGGGGCTAAATACAATGAGCAGTTCTTC.

J is TRBJ1-4 and V is TRBV10-3; D is perhaps TRBD1 (6 bases). CDR1 ENHRY and CDR2 SYGVKD come from the germline V gene. Trimming pared 0 bases from V and 2 bases from J, leaving 13 bases between. This CDR3 spans 17 amino acids. Here the CDR3 reads CAISESGRGKTNEKLFF. Written as DNA, the CDR3 is TGTGCCATCAGTGAGTCGGGCAGGGGAAAGACTAATGAAAAACTGTTTTTT.

V is TRBV7-9 and J is TRBJ2-7; TRBD1 aligns across 8 bases. With V trimmed by 5 bases and J by 4 bases, 7 bases remained unmatched. The CDR3 has 14 residues. From germline, CDR1 is SEHNR and CDR2 FQNEAQ (reference sequence). The CDR3 sequence: CASSLSRQGYEQYF. CDR3 nucleotides: TGTGCCAGCAGCCTCAGTCGACAGGGGTACGAGCAGTACTTC.

The chain carries TRBV10-1 and TRBJ2-2, with 7 bases aligning to TRBD1. The J segment lost 7 bases and the V segment lost 3 bases, leaving 5 bases of the junction unmatched. Germline CDR1 WNHNN, CDR2 SYGVQD (reference sequence). The CDR3 has 14 amino acids. CDR3 sequence: CASSDLQGNGELFF. In nucleotides, the CDR3 is TGCGCCAGCAGTGACTTACAGGGGAACGGGGAGCTGTTTTTT.

The chain has TRBV7-3 and TRBJ2-7, with 10 bases identical to TRBD2. V lost 5 bases and J lost 1; bases outside the gene matches: 5. Germline lookup yields CDR1 SGHTA and CDR2 FQGTGA. CDR3 length: 15 residues. The CDR3 coding sequence is TGTGCCAGCAGCGTAGGGGGACTAGCGTCCTACGAGCAGTACTTC. Protein product: CASSVGGLASYEQYF.

This clone was observed a few times. The chain recombines TRBV6-4 with TRBJ1-2, with a possible D match to TRBD1 (5 bases). Looked up from germline, CDR1 is MRHNA and CDR2 is SNTAGT. This CDR3 is built from 14 residues. The V end lost 4 bases, the J end lost 4 bases, and 13 bases lay between the germline ends. Here the CDR3 reads CASSAQGGIYGYTF. As DNA, the CDR3 is TGTGCCAGCAGTGCCCAGGGAGGTATCTATGGCTACACCTTC.

The J gene is TRBJ2-7, the V gene TRBV7-9; TRBD2 agrees at 7 bases. This CDR3 has 15 amino acids. The V and J ends lost 1 base and 2 bases, in that order; junction bases with no gene match: 5. Germline V gives CDR1 SEHNR, CDR2 FQNEAQ (reference sequence). This CDR3 is CASSLELGGAYEQYF. CDR3 DNA sequence: TGTGCCAGCAGCTTAGAGTTGGGGGGGGCCTACGAGCAGTACTTC.

The V and J genes are TRBV4-1 and TRBJ1-1; 11 nucleotides agree with TRBD1. The ends lost 3 bases at V and 7 bases at J; junction bases unmatched: 10. This CDR3 is 16 amino acids long. Germline V gives CDR1 MGHRA, CDR2 YSYEKL. The CDR3, as DNA: TGCGCCAGCAGCCATCCTACCCCGGGACAGGGGGATGAAGCTTTCTTT. Amino acid sequence: CASSHPTPGQGDEAFF.

V and J are TRBV6-6 and TRBJ1-2; 8 positions agree with TRBD1. The CDR3 spans 13 residues. Germline V gene lookup returns CDR1 MNHNY and CDR2 SVGAGI (reference sequence). The V and J ends lost 6 bases and 5 bases, in that order; junction bases with no gene match: 5. The CDR3 DNA reads as TGTGCCAGCAGCCTACAGGGGGTTTATGGCTACACCTTC. It is translated as CASSLQGVYGYTF.

The chain employs TRBV2 and TRBJ1-2, with D possibly TRBD1 on 6 matching bases. V lost 4 bases to trimming and J lost 6 bases, with 12 bases between them. This CDR3 comprises 13 residues. Germline V CDR1 and CDR2: SNHLY, FYNNEI. The CDR3 protein is CASSGQGRHGYTF. CDR3 in DNA: TGTGCCAGCAGTGGGCAGGGGAGACATGGCTACACCTTC.

This chain uses TRBV30 with TRBJ2-6; D unresolved. The CDR3 is 13 amino acids. Germline CDR1 reads GTSNPN; CDR2 reads SVGIG (reference sequence). Between the trimmed V and J ends, which lost 0 bases and 3 bases, there was a span of 3 bases. This CDR3 reads CAWSVHGANVLTF. The CDR3 DNA is TGTGCCTGGAGTGTACATGGGGCCAACGTCCTGACTTTC.